These T cell receptor beta chains were read from a single sample in a study of cytomegalovirus exposure and HLA in healthy donors. The repertoire was sequenced with immunoSEQ multiplex PCR; TCRdb's copy has only in-frame clones and lacks some. The profile shows 180,000 or so clones, around 75% of them singletons. Sequenced material: PBMCs. These receptors originate from a woman in her forties in good health and CMV-seropositive. CDR3s leave out the opening cysteine and the closing phenylalanine or tryptophan. Rows may omit the clone size; those that give it use once, few, many or a size class.

abundance | j_gene | v_gene | CDR3aa
. | TRBJ1-5 | TRBV5-3 | ARSLSGLRPQH
. | TRBJ2-6 | TRBV11-3 | ASSLGSGQDLSGANVLT
. | TRBJ2-1 | TRBV28 | ASSFLFGGEDNEQF
. | TRBJ2-5 | TRBV7-9 | ASSLHYRGGLQETQY
few | TRBJ2-3 | TRBV18 | ASSPSLAGMTDTQY
. | TRBJ1-2 | TRBV6-5 | ASSYKRLHNNYGYT
. | TRBJ2-7 | TRBV25-1 | ASTLTNHYEQY
. | TRBJ2-1 | TRBV4-2 | ASSQDPRTRSEQF
. | TRBJ2-7 | TRBV7-2 | ASSFLSGEQY
. | TRBJ1-2 | TRBV5-4 | ASSLPGDTNYGYT
. | TRBJ1-4 | TRBV19 | ASRYTGGATNEKLF
. | TRBJ1-1 | TRBV7-3 | ASSLYNSLGEAF
. | TRBJ1-2 | TRBV18 | ASSLGGGDGYT
many | TRBJ2-3 | TRBV4-2 | ASSQDRGGSDTQY
. | TRBJ1-2 | TRBV10-3 | AISAGAYGYT
. | TRBJ1-1 | TRBV7-2 | ASTPIGTRPTEAF
. | TRBJ2-4 | TRBV5-1 | ASSLPPLAGVSENIQY
few | TRBJ2-1 | TRBV4-2 | ASSQGGTGNYNEQF
. | TRBJ2-7 | TRBV10-2 | ASRRGTSGDYEQY
. | TRBJ1-1 | TRBV7-3 | ARGTGDGEAF
. | TRBJ1-4 | TRBV18 | ASSTQGWEKLF
. | TRBJ2-1 | TRBV6-5 | ASRSVYNEQF
. | TRBJ1-1 | TRBV6-6 | ASSSPGQMNTEAF
. | TRBJ1-4 | TRBV25-1 | ASSEFGEGEKLF
. | TRBJ2-3 | TRBV5-1 | ASIPGAGAGDTQY
once | TRBJ2-3 | TRBV19 | ASSRRQGDSPDTQY
. | TRBJ2-7 | TRBV14 | ASSLLAGGKTYEQY
. | TRBJ1-2 | TRBV21-1 | ASRRWALGQTHGYT
few | TRBJ2-1 | TRBV4-1 | ASSQDQREGYNEQF
. | TRBJ2-2 | TRBV29-1 | SVVGSGDTGELF
once | TRBJ2-1 | TRBV19 | ASTSGDNNEQF
. | TRBJ1-6 | TRBV7-3 | ASSLKAQGGNSPLH
. | TRBJ2-7 | TRBV7-8 | ASSSTYEQY
. | TRBJ1-2 | TRBV2 | ASLIRFDGYT
. | TRBJ2-7 | TRBV7-9 | ASSEGTAYEQY
. | TRBJ2-1 | TRBV28 | ASTIDQREINEQF
. | TRBJ1-1 | TRBV19 | ASSTGDRWTEAF
. | TRBJ2-3 | TRBV15 | ATSRTIAGRTDTQY
. | TRBJ2-1 | TRBV11-2 | ASSNRDGRTYNEQF
once | TRBJ1-4 | TRBV28 | ASSFRDIRGKLF
. | TRBJ1-3 | TRBV30 | AWSVPTSSGNTVY
. | TRBJ2-2 | TRBV27 | ASSYPSGTGLTGELF
. | TRBJ1-4 | TRBV2 | ASRNTGAYEKLF
. | TRBJ1-3 | TRBV6-6 | ASAGQGAGNTIY
. | TRBJ1-3 | TRBV10-3 | AISSGQGGGNTIY
. | TRBJ2-1 | TRBV7-2 | ASSFGGLAGADPGEQF
. | TRBJ2-7 | TRBV21-1 | ASSKDRDRAYEQY
. | TRBJ2-2 | TRBV27 | ASSFGSRRSTGELF
few | TRBJ1-4 | TRBV10-1 | ASSDRGNEKLF
. | TRBJ2-1 | TRBV5-6 | ASSDRRWNEQF